The clone carrying this T cell receptor beta chain was detected many times. The data were obtained in a study of blood T cells in healthy people across ages. A second about 6 to 12 cycle PCR used barcoded and J-beta primers. Template switching added a 12-random-nucleotide identifier to every cDNA molecule. TCRdb ran MiXCR on the 5' RACE reads and lists one entry per CDR3 protein. This table has about 640,000 distinct CDR3 sequences, around two fifths appearing once. V gave up 1 base and J gave up 5 bases; unmatched junction bases: 4. The CDR3 runs to 14 residues. Germline CDR1 is MDHEN and CDR2 is SYDVKM.

This chain joins TRBV28 and TRBJ2-7; 8 bases agree with TRBD1. The sample consisted of blood. The receptor was derived from a man of 80 years or more in good health. CDR3 DNA sequence: TGTGCCAGCAGTTTATTGGGACAGGTCAACGAGCAGTACTTC. This sequence encodes CASSLLGQVNEQYF.